This record looks at one T cell receptor (beta chain) sequence and its context. The antigen remains undetermined. TCRdb's copy holds only in-frame clones and misses some; the assay was immunoSEQ multiplex PCR. This repertoire shows tens of thousands of clones, less than 85% found once; its top ten account for 17%. The CDR3 consists of 14 residues. The V gene end was trimmed by 6 bases and the J gene end by 4 bases; junction bases not matched to a gene: 7. Germline CDR1 and CDR2: LNHDA and SQIVND (reference sequence). This entry comes from a study of PD-1 blockade in classical Hodgkin lymphoma. Every patient had relapsed following autologous stem cell transplantation, and cohorts differed in brentuximab vedotin exposure. Study-wide results and limits: Patients who responded completely had about the same baseline diversity as newly diagnosed patients. TCR diversity in CD4+, not CD8+, cells rose significantly by C4D1.

The material was peripheral blood mononuclear cells (PBMCs), obtained before the second cycle of nivolumab. The TCR comes from a human donor with classical Hodgkin lymphoma. This chain connects TRBV19 to TRBJ2-3; 7 bases map to TRBD2. The CDR3 DNA follows: TGTGCCAGTAGAAAAGCGGGAAGCCCAGATACGCAGTATTTT. Translating it yields CASRKAGSPDTQYF.